The 25 T cell receptor beta chains listed next were all sequenced from one sample in a study of shared clonotypes between healthy human individuals. TCRdb's copy holds only in-frame clones and misses some; the assay was immunoSEQ multiplex PCR. The sample lists some 2,500,000 clones; over 85% were seen once. What was sequenced was naive CD4+ T cells from PBMCs. Indicated subset: CD45RA+ positively selected. Receptor source: a man aged 18 to 29 in good health. Some clones in this sample may be carry-over from other donors' samples.

The V gene is TRBV5-1, the J gene TRBJ2-6; TRBD2 agrees at 8 bases. CDR1 is SGHRS, CDR2 YFSETQ, per germline. This CDR3 spans 17 amino acids. J gave up 0 bases and V 2 bases, and 4 bases lay outside the gene matches. CDR3 sequence reads: CASSFSGVTSGANVLTF. CDR3 DNA sequence: TGCGCCAGCAGCTTTAGCGGGGTAACCTCTGGGGCCAACGTCCTGACTTTC.

Note on this clone: An end of the junction differs from the germline gene, which may be a read error. The CDR3 spells CASTSGAAKVF. For the CDR3, the DNA is TGTGCCAGCACGAGCGGGGCCGCCAAAGTCTTC. V gene TRBV28 combines with J gene TRBJ2-7; 7 bases map to TRBD2. This CDR3 has 11 amino acids. The germline gives CDR1 MDHEN, CDR2 SYDVKM.

This clone was seen more than once but under ten times. V is TRBV14 and J is TRBJ1-5; D uncertain. The CDR3 spans 19 residues. Germline V gene data show CDR1 as SGHDN and CDR2 as FVKESK. Trimming stripped 3 bases from V and 1 base from J, with 22 bases between. The CDR3 here is CASSHLETAGEGSNQPQHF. For the CDR3, the DNA is TGTGCCAGCAGCCACTTGGAGACGGCGGGAGAGGGAAGCAATCAGCCCCAGCATTTT.

The rearrangement links TRBV7-3 to TRBJ2-1; 10 bases fit TRBD2. The CDR3 runs 15 residues. In germline, CDR1 is SGHTA, CDR2 FQGTGA. The junction had 8 bases not matched to a gene; V was cut back by 4 bases and J by 8 bases. In DNA form, the CDR3 reads TGTGCCAGCAGCTCCCAGGGACTAGCGAGACATGAGCAGTTCTTC. This gives the protein CASSSQGLARHEQFF.

The CDR3 DNA sequence: TGTGCCAGCAGCTTAGGGAGGGGACTCACAGATACGCAGTATTTT. Protein sequence: CASSLGRGLTDTQYF. This chain joins TRBV11-3 and TRBJ2-3; a weak D match, TRBD2 (6 bases). The CDR3 length is 15 residues. The V end was cut by 1 base, the J end by 2 bases, with 10 bases between. In germline, CDR1 is SGHNT, CDR2 YENEEA.

About this clone: The identical CDR3 is also encoded by other nucleotide sequences in the sample. The genes are TRBV7-2 and TRBJ1-1; possibly TRBD1 for D (6 bases). CDR1 SGHTA and CDR2 FQGNSA come from the germline V gene. The CDR3 spans 14 residues. With 2 bases removed from V and 1 base from J, the gap between germline ends came to 8 bases. The CDR3 spells CASSLQGKNTEAFF. CDR3 in DNA: TGTGCCAGCAGCTTACAGGGGAAGAACACTGAAGCTTTCTTT.

This chain links TRBV6-5 with TRBJ1-3; 7 bases line up with TRBD1. The CDR3 consists of 10 residues. Germline CDR1 is MNHEY and CDR2 is SVGAGI. The CDR3 sequence is CATQGDTIYF. CDR3 sequence (DNA): TGTGCTACTCAGGGGGACACCATATATTTT.

The chain has TRBV5-6 and TRBJ2-1, with TRBD1 as a possible D gene (7 bases). CDR1 SGHDT and CDR2 YYEEEE come from the germline V gene. The CDR3 runs to 17 residues. Trimming cost V 1 base and J 4 bases, with 18 bases left between them. The DNA of the CDR3 is TGTGCCAGCAGCTTGTCCGGGGGACAGTCCTTTTACAATGAGCAGTTCTTC. Amino acids: CASSLSGGQSFYNEQFF.

The rearrangement uses TRBV18 and TRBJ2-7; a possible D gene is TRBD2 (5 bases). Germline values: CDR1 KGHSH, CDR2 LQKENI. The CDR3 extends over 13 amino acids. Trimming removed 3 bases from V and 9 bases from J, with 15 bases in between. As DNA, the CDR3 is TGTGCCAGCTCACCCCCGGGCTTAAGCGGGCAGTACTTC. Protein sequence: CASSPPGLSGQYF.

The V call is TRBV25-1, the J call TRBJ1-2; tentative D call: TRBD1 (6 bases). The CDR3 covers 15 residues. Trimming pared 2 bases from V and 2 bases from J, leaving 12 bases between. The germline gives CDR1 MGHDK, CDR2 SYGVNS. The CDR3 sequence is CASSEGGGVNYGYTF. The CDR3 DNA follows: TGTGCCAGCAGTGAAGGGGGCGGGGTCAACTATGGCTACACCTTC.

About this clone itself: This same CDR3 is encoded by further DNA sequences in the sample. The chain joins TRBV5-1 to TRBJ2-5; 7 bases align to TRBD2. CDR1 and CDR2 (germline): SGHRS, YFSETQ. V was clipped by 0 bases and J by 7 bases; unmatched bases: 6. This CDR3 comprises 14 residues. CDR3 sequence reads: CASSLAGGTGTQYF. Here the CDR3 DNA reads TGCGCCAGCAGCTTGGCGGGAGGCACCGGGACCCAGTACTTC.

The chain recombines TRBV9 with TRBJ2-4; possibly TRBD2 for D (5 bases). CDR1 and CDR2 (germline): SGDLS, YYNGEE. V was shortened by 0 bases and J by 0 bases, with 16 bases between the two germline ends. CDR3 size: 18 residues. In DNA form, the CDR3 reads TGTGCCAGCAGCGTAGCCGGAGCGGATATCCTAGCCAAAAACATTCAGTACTTC. Protein sequence: CASSVAGADILAKNIQYF.

The genes are TRBV7-9 and TRBJ1-6; D gene ambiguous. Looked up from germline, CDR1 is SEHNR and CDR2 is FQNEAQ (reference sequence). The V end lost 3 bases, the J end lost 1 base, and 10 bases lay between the germline ends. The CDR3 loop spans 16 amino acids. The CDR3, as DNA: TGTGCCAGCAGCTTCCTGGTGGGATCCTATAATTCACCCCTCCACTTT. Amino acid sequence: CASSFLVGSYNSPLHF.

Only one count was recorded for this clone. The same CDR3 can be traced to other DNA sequences in this sample. The chain combines TRBV5-4 with TRBJ2-7; 12 bases are shared with TRBD2. The germline gives CDR1 SGHNT, CDR2 YYREEE (reference sequence). The V and J ends lost 4 bases and 3 bases, in that order; junction bases with no gene match: 5. The length of the CDR3 is 15 residues. The chain's CDR3 is CASSPSGRAGYEQYF. CDR3 DNA: TGTGCCAGCAGCCCTAGCGGGAGGGCCGGCTACGAGCAGTACTTC.

In this sample, this clone turned up once. This chain connects TRBV20-1 to TRBJ1-1; no firm D call. Germline V gene lookup returns CDR1 DFQATT and CDR2 SNEGSKA (reference sequence). The CDR3 spans 11 residues. Trimming pared 1 base from V and 4 bases from J, leaving 4 bases between. The DNA for the CDR3 is TGCAGTGCTAGAGCACCCACTGAAGCTTTCTTT. This gives the protein CSARAPTEAFF.

Points on this clone: The same CDR3 also results from other DNA sequences found in this sample. This chain joins TRBV5-1 and TRBJ2-3, with D tentatively TRBD1 (6 bases). Germline loops: CDR1 SGHRS, CDR2 YFSETQ. V gave up 4 bases and J gave up 0 bases, with 9 bases separating them. The CDR3 is 14 residues long. This CDR3 reads CASSLGQSTDTQYF. The CDR3 bases are TGCGCCAGCAGCCTCGGACAGAGCACAGATACGCAGTATTTT.

Points on this clone: The same CDR3 also results from other DNA sequences found in this sample. V usage is TRBV5-1 and J usage is TRBJ2-5, with D unresolved. V gave up 4 bases and J gave up 0 bases, with 10 bases separating them. Per the germline V gene, CDR1 is SGHRS and CDR2 is YFSETQ. This CDR3 comprises 14 residues. The CDR3 protein is CASSLSGYQETQYF. The CDR3 bases are TGCGCCAGCAGCCTCTCGGGTTACCAAGAGACCCAGTACTTC.

The V gene is TRBV7-2, the J gene TRBJ2-3; D call uncertain. Germline V gene lookup returns CDR1 SGHTA and CDR2 FQGNSA. Trimming removed 5 bases from V and 9 bases from J, with 15 bases in between. The CDR3 is made up of 13 amino acids. This CDR3 is CASSPDRFATQYF. In nucleotides, the CDR3 is TGTGCCAGCAGCCCGGACCGGTTCGCAACGCAGTATTTT.

The chain has TRBV11-2 and TRBJ2-3, with 10 nucleotides matching TRBD1. V lost 5 bases to trimming and J lost 3 bases; unmatched junction nucleotides: 2. Germline loops: CDR1 SGHAT, CDR2 FQNNGV. CDR3 length: 14 amino acids. The CDR3 region has the DNA TGTGCCAGCAGCCAGGGACAGGGGACAGATACGCAGTATTTT. The encoded protein is CASSQGQGTDTQYF.

This chain's CDR3 is CASSIDRANTEAFF. The CDR3 DNA is TGTGCCAGCAGCATTGACAGGGCCAACACTGAAGCTTTCTTT. The chain recombines TRBV9 with TRBJ1-1, with 7 bases lining up with TRBD1. J was trimmed by 2 bases and V by 4 bases; bases with no gene match: 5. Germline lookup yields CDR1 SGDLS and CDR2 YYNGEE. There are 14 residues in the CDR3.

The chain employs TRBV7-2 and TRBJ2-7, with 9 bases fitting TRBD2. The CDR3 length is 16 residues. Unmatched junction bases numbered 9, after V lost 5 bases and J lost 1 base. Germline CDR1 SGHTA, CDR2 FQGNSA. CDR3 residues: CASSEGWLAGSYEQYF. The CDR3 DNA is TGTGCCAGCAGCGAAGGGTGGCTAGCGGGATCCTACGAGCAGTACTTC.

On this clone: In the same sample, other DNA sequences code for this CDR3. The rearrangement links TRBV5-1 to TRBJ2-2; TRBD1 aligns across 9 bases. CDR1 is SGHRS, CDR2 YFSETQ, per germline. The CDR3 loop spans 14 amino acids. J gave up 5 bases and V 5 bases, and 4 bases lay outside the gene matches. The CDR3 protein is CASSRDRETGELFF. CDR3 DNA: TGCGCCAGCAGTCGGGACAGGGAAACCGGGGAGCTGTTTTTT.

This chain links TRBV28 with TRBJ2-5, with 7 nucleotides matching TRBD1. Per germline, CDR1 MDHEN and CDR2 SYDVKM. CDR3 length: 16 amino acids. V was pared by 1 base and J by 5 bases, with 10 bases of the junction left unmatched. DNA of the CDR3: TGTGCCAGCAGTTTATTCGGTCAGGGGGTCGGTGAGACCCAGTACTTC. Protein product: CASSLFGQGVGETQYF.

The chain employs TRBV7-9 and TRBJ2-3; D possibly uses TRBD1 or TRBD2 (5 bases each). The CDR3 has 15 residues. CDR1 SEHNR and CDR2 FQNEAQ come from the germline V gene (reference sequence). Trimming left V 6 bases short and J 4 bases short, with 17 bases between. As DNA, the CDR3 is TGTGCCAGCAGTTCCCGGGACCGAAAGCCAGATACGCAGTATTTT. Residues: CASSSRDRKPDTQYF.

V is TRBV7-2 and J is TRBJ2-7; D might be TRBD2 (5 bases). Trimming took 1 base from V and 3 from J, leaving 13 bases between them. Germline loops: CDR1 SGHTA, CDR2 FQGNSA. This CDR3 spans 15 amino acids. The CDR3 protein is CASSLVPAAYYEQYF. For the CDR3, the DNA is TGTGCCAGCAGCTTAGTACCAGCGGCTTACTACGAGCAGTACTTC.